The 32 T cell receptor beta chains below all came from one sample that was sequenced in a study of T cell responses to AZD1222 COVID-19 vaccine. The table came from immunoSEQ multiplex PCR; TCRdb's copy has only in-frame clones and leaves some out. The sample shows 120,000 to 150,000 clones, around 93% of them seen only once. Sample: peripheral blood, taken on day 0 of AZD1222 vaccination. The receptors were sampled from an adult in good health.

This chain joins TRBV7-2 and TRBJ1-1; weak D call: TRBD1 (6 bases). V lost 6 bases and J 10 bases, leaving 15 bases between the germline ends. Germline assignment: CDR1 SGHTA and CDR2 FQGNSA. There are 12 residues in the CDR3. This CDR3 reads CASSRDIPVAFF. For the CDR3, the DNA is TGTGCCAGCAGTCGGGACATCCCAGTAGCTTTCTTT.

The gene calls are TRBV28 and TRBJ1-6; D remains unclear. Germline CDR1 is MDHEN and CDR2 is SYDVKM. CDR3 length: 14 amino acids. The V gene lost 5 bases and the J gene lost 7 bases, with 12 bases spanning the gap. The DNA for the CDR3 is TGTGCCAGCAGTATCACAAAAAGGAATTCACCCCTCCACTTT. This translates into CASSITKRNSPLHF.

CDR3 in amino acids: CASRANNNEQFF. Written as DNA, the CDR3 is TGTGCCAGCAGAGCTAATAACAATGAGCAGTTCTTC. The V and J genes are TRBV12-3 or TRBV12-4 and TRBJ2-1; no clear D. The CDR3 is 12 amino acids. The V gene lost 6 bases and the J gene lost 5 bases, with 8 bases spanning the gap.

V is TRBV7-2 and J is TRBJ2-7, with TRBD1 matching 8 bases. The V segment lost 4 bases and the J segment 1 base; nucleotides outside the gene matches: 6. CDR1 and CDR2 (germline): SGHTA, FQGNSA. The CDR3 has 15 residues. The CDR3 loop is CASSSTGARSYEQYF. CDR3 DNA sequence: TGTGCCAGCAGCTCGACAGGGGCTCGTTCCTACGAGCAGTACTTC.

The chain couples TRBV11-3 to TRBJ1-2; the D gene is possibly TRBD1 (6 bases). From germline, CDR1 is SGHNT and CDR2 YENEEA. V gave up 5 bases and J gave up 8 bases, with 24 bases separating them. CDR3 size: 16 residues. CDR3 region: CASSKDSSRLSGGYTF. The CDR3 bases are TGTGCCAGCAGCAAGGACAGTTCCCGGCTTTCGGGGGGCTACACCTTC.

This clone showed up just once. The chain joins TRBV11-3 to TRBJ2-2; 9 nucleotides line up with TRBD1. The V segment lost 5 bases and the J segment 3 bases; nucleotides outside the gene matches: 7. From germline, CDR1 is SGHNT and CDR2 YENEEA. This CDR3 spans 16 amino acids. Here the CDR3 DNA reads TGTGCCAGCAGCCGGGACAGGGATCTCGACACCGGGGAGCTGTTTTTT. Residues: CASSRDRDLDTGELFF.

This chain joins TRBV28 and TRBJ2-4; D perhaps matches TRBD2 (5 bases). V lost 7 bases and J 0 bases, leaving 13 bases between the germline ends. The germline CDR1 and CDR2 sequences are MDHEN and SYDVKM. This CDR3 is 15 amino acids long. The CDR3 bases are TGTGCCAGCAACGGACGAGGACTAGCCAAAAACATTCAGTACTTC. Translation gives CASNGRGLAKNIQYF.

This clone appeared a single time. This chain links TRBV19 with TRBJ1-2; a possible D gene is TRBD1 (5 bases). Germline CDR1 reads LNHDA; CDR2 reads SQIVND (reference sequence). The ends were cut back, 3 bases at V and 5 bases at J, with 10 bases in the middle. The CDR3 extends over 13 amino acids. CDR3 protein: CASSMTAGYGYTF. The CDR3 DNA sequence: TGTGCCAGTAGTATGACAGCTGGATATGGCTACACCTTC.

This sequence joins TRBV5-6 and TRBJ1-2, with D hard to call. Germline V gene data show CDR1 as SGHDT and CDR2 as YYEEEE. Trimming stripped 6 bases from V and 1 base from J, with 10 bases between. This CDR3 is 13 amino acids long. The CDR3 DNA is TGTGCCAGCAAACAGACGATTAACTATGGCTACACCTTC. Translating it yields CASKQTINYGYTF.

The chain links TRBV3-1 (or the pseudogene TRBV3-2) to TRBJ2-7, with 7 bases matching TRBD1. With V trimmed by 5 bases and J by 1 base, 2 bases remained unmatched. The CDR3 spans 13 residues. CDR1 LGHDT and CDR2 YNNKEL come from the germline V gene (reference sequence). The CDR3 DNA follows: TGTGCCAGCAGCTGGGACAGATCCTACGAGCAGTACTTC. It codes for CASSWDRSYEQYF.

This rearrangement joins TRBV5-1 to TRBJ1-4, with D perhaps TRBD1 (5 bases). The ends were cut back, 2 bases at V and 6 bases at J, with 14 bases in the middle. The CDR3 length is 15 residues. CDR1 and CDR2 from the germline V gene are SGHRS and YFSETQ. In DNA, the CDR3 is TGCGCCAGCAGCTTTAACACCGGGGGGGATGAAAAACTGTTTTTT. It specifies CASSFNTGGDEKLFF.

The V gene is TRBV10-3, the J gene TRBJ2-2; 9 nucleotides agree with TRBD1. The trim removed 11 bases at V and 5 bases at J, leaving 18 bases unmatched. This CDR3 contains 17 residues. The germline V gene has CDR1 ENHRY and CDR2 SYGVKD. This CDR3 is CASQDRGTILATGELFF. CDR3 in DNA: TGTGCCTCTCAGGACAGGGGTACTATTTTAGCGACCGGGGAGCTGTTTTTT.

The rearrangement joins TRBV6-5 to TRBJ2-6, with unresolved D. The CDR3 covers 16 residues. The V gene's germline CDR1 is MNHEY and CDR2 SVGAGI. The V end lost 0 bases, the J end lost 0 bases, and 6 bases lay between the germline ends. This chain's CDR3 is CASSYSAHSGANVLTF. In nucleotides, the CDR3 is TGTGCCAGCAGTTACTCGGCGCACTCTGGGGCCAACGTCCTGACTTTC.

This rearrangement joins TRBV27 to TRBJ1-2; 10 nucleotides line up with TRBD1. Germline-derived CDR1 and CDR2 are MNHEY and SMNVEV (reference sequence). The CDR3 is made up of 17 amino acids. V dropped 5 bases and J dropped 4; count of bases not matched to a gene: 13. CDR3 coding DNA: TGTGCCAGCAGTCCCCGTCAGACAGGGGGCATCGGCTATGGCTACACCTTC. This codes for CASSPRQTGGIGYGYTF.

The genes are TRBV5-1 and TRBJ2-1; 10 positions agree with TRBD2. Germline V gene data show CDR1 as SGHRS and CDR2 as YFSETQ. This CDR3 is built from 15 residues. V trimming: 0 bases; J trimming: 5 bases; junction bases outside the gene matches: 2. The CDR3 bases are TGCGCCAGCAGCTTGGACCTAGCGGGAGACAATGAGCAGTTCTTC. It translates to CASSLDLAGDNEQFF.

The rearrangement uses TRBV10-1 and TRBJ1-1; D ambiguous. Trimming pared 3 bases from V and 6 bases from J, leaving 11 bases between. Germline V CDR1 and CDR2: WNHNN, SYGVQD (reference sequence). The CDR3 contains 13 residues. The CDR3 here is CASSDRRSSEAFF. The CDR3 DNA reads TGCGCCAGCAGTGATCGCAGGTCGTCTGAAGCTTTCTTT.

This clone was seen more than once but under ten times. The V and J genes are TRBV18 and TRBJ2-4, with D possibly TRBD1 on 5 matching bases. Germline V lookup: CDR1 KGHSH, CDR2 LQKENI. The CDR3 has 14 amino acids. Trimming cost V 4 bases and J 4 bases, with 11 bases left between them. The CDR3 here is CASSLDRQKNIQYF. CDR3 DNA sequence: TGTGCCAGCTCACTAGATCGACAGAAAAACATTCAGTACTTC.

CDR3 coding DNA: TGTGCCAGCAGCTTCAAGGGTGGGGTCTACGAGCAGTACTTC. This sequence encodes CASSFKGGVYEQYF. The chain joins TRBV5-8 to TRBJ2-7; no clear D gene. Germline V gene lookup returns CDR1 SGHTS and CDR2 YDEGEE. The CDR3 spans 14 residues. V was shortened by 2 bases and J by 3 bases, with 12 bases between the two germline ends.

This clone was observed a few times. The V gene is TRBV12-2, the J gene TRBJ1-4. TRBV12-2 is designated a pseudogene. This CDR3 region has 15 residues. CDR3 residues: CASRLVAASNEKLFF. The CDR3 DNA reads as TGTGCAAGTCGCTTAGTGGCGGCCTCTAATGAAAAACTGTTTTTT.

This clone was seen a single time. The chain joins TRBV10-3 to TRBJ1-1; perhaps TRBD1 as D (5 bases). Trimming took 5 bases from V and 4 from J, leaving 11 bases between them. Germline lookup yields CDR1 ENHRY and CDR2 SYGVKD. The CDR3 loop spans 13 amino acids. CDR3 sequence (DNA): TGTGCCATCAGTCTGCAGGGAATCACTGAAGCTTTCTTT. Amino acids: CAISLQGITEAFF.

V gene TRBV6-2 or TRBV6-3 combines with J gene TRBJ1-2; possible D gene TRBD1, 5 bases. V shed 2 bases and J shed 7 bases, with 5 bases lying between them. The CDR3 has 11 amino acids. Germline values: CDR1 MNHEY, CDR2 SVGEGT. The CDR3 DNA is TGTGCCAGCAGTTACGGGACTGGCTACACCTTC. Encoded protein: CASSYGTGYTF.

The gene calls are TRBV4-1 and TRBJ1-2; 8 nucleotides line up with TRBD1. This CDR3 has 16 amino acids. The germline gives CDR1 MGHRA, CDR2 YSYEKL. Trimming took 3 bases from V and 0 from J; bases not matched to a gene: 6. In nucleotides, the CDR3 is TGCGCCAGCAGCCACAGGACAGGGCGGCCTAACTATGGCTACACCTTC. Protein product: CASSHRTGRPNYGYTF.

The gene calls are TRBV28 and TRBJ2-2, with D perhaps matching TRBD1 or TRBD2 (6 bases each). Per the germline V gene, CDR1 is MDHEN and CDR2 is SYDVKM. Trimming left V 3 bases short and J 3 bases short, with 11 bases between. The CDR3 has 15 amino acids. CDR3 bases: TGTGCCAGCAGTTTTAGGGGGGCAGACACCGGGGAGCTGTTTTTT. This translates into CASSFRGADTGELFF.

The genes are TRBV9 and TRBJ2-1, with 11 bases identical to TRBD2. The V gene's germline CDR1 is SGDLS and CDR2 YYNGEE. This CDR3 region has 17 residues. V lost 3 bases, J lost 5 bases, and 10 bases stayed unmatched. The CDR3 bases are TGTGCCAGCAGCGCCTCTACTAGCGGGAGTGGCCACAATGAGCAGTTCTTC. This sequence encodes CASSASTSGSGHNEQFF.

The chain is built from TRBV5-1 and TRBJ1-2; D gene ambiguous. Trimming pared 0 bases from V and 2 bases from J, leaving 5 bases between. The CDR3 is 13 amino acids. Germline V gene lookup returns CDR1 SGHRS and CDR2 YFSETQ. In DNA form, the CDR3 reads TGCGCCAGCAGCTTGGATAAAAACTATGGCTACACCTTC. Translating it yields CASSLDKNYGYTF. The full variable domain, rest sourced from reference TRBV5-1 and TRBJ1-2, is KAGVTQTPRYLIKTRGQQVTLSCSPISGHRSVSWYQQTPGQGLQFLFEYFSETQRNKGNFPGRFSGRQFSNSRSEMNVSTLELGDSALYLCASSLDKNYGYTFGSGTRLTVV.

This rearrangement joins TRBV10-2 to TRBJ2-1; 7 bases match TRBD2. Germline loops: CDR1 WSHSY, CDR2 SAAADI. The CDR3 has 14 residues. Germline trimming cut 8 bases from V and 3 bases from J; bases unmatched to any gene: 7. The CDR3 DNA reads TGCGCCAGCCAACGGGACTACCGCTACAATGAGCAGTTCTTC. Protein: CASQRDYRYNEQFF.

The chain has TRBV9 and TRBJ1-3; 8 nucleotides line up with TRBD1. Trimming cost V 3 bases and J 3 bases; bases outside gene matches: 8. The CDR3 length is 16 residues. Per germline, CDR1 SGDLS and CDR2 YYNGEE. The CDR3 loop reads CASSETTGEGGNTIYF. Here the CDR3 DNA reads TGTGCCAGCAGCGAGACGACAGGGGAGGGTGGAAACACCATATATTTT.

The chain links TRBV5-1 to TRBJ2-2; 7 bases line up with TRBD2. This CDR3 comprises 15 residues. CDR1 and CDR2 (germline): SGHRS, YFSETQ. Trimming took 6 bases from V and 6 from J; bases not matched to a gene: 11. CDR3 DNA sequence: TGCGCCAGCACCCGTATTCCGGGAGGCCCCGGGGAGCTGTTTTTT. Translation: CASTRIPGGPGELFF.

CDR3 in DNA: TGTGCCAGCAGCCCGGGAGCAGGGGGCTCTGGAAACACCATATATTTT. It specifies CASSPGAGGSGNTIYF. The J gene is TRBJ1-3, the V gene TRBV7-2; 7 bases agree with TRBD1. The trim removed 5 bases at V and 0 bases at J, leaving 7 bases unmatched. Germline lookup yields CDR1 SGHTA and CDR2 FQGNSA. The CDR3 totals 16 residues.

V and J are TRBV28 and TRBJ1-2; 10 bases are shared with TRBD1. The V and J ends lost 8 bases and 4 bases, in that order; junction bases with no gene match: 7. Looked up from germline, CDR1 is MDHEN and CDR2 is SYDVKM. There are 14 residues in the CDR3. The CDR3 coding sequence is TGTGCCAGCGCGCCTGGACAGGGGGGCTATGGCTACACCTTC. Translated, it gives CASAPGQGGYGYTF.

The rearrangement links TRBV23-1 to TRBJ2-7, with D perhaps assigned TRBD1 or TRBD2 (5 bases each). TRBV23-1 is recorded as an ORF, its role being uncertain. V dropped 8 bases and J dropped 0 bases, with 14 bases sitting between them. This CDR3 is 14 amino acids long. CDR3 loop: CASRIGESSYEQYF. In DNA form, the CDR3 reads TGCGCCAGCCGTATAGGGGAGTCCTCCTACGAGCAGTACTTC.

The V and J genes are TRBV28 and TRBJ2-7, with D tentatively TRBD2 (6 bases). V was shortened by 6 bases and J by 0 bases, with 21 bases between the two germline ends. The germline CDR1 and CDR2 sequences are MDHEN and SYDVKM. CDR3 size: 17 residues. The CDR3 DNA reads TGTGCCAGCAGCTCCTCGATCGGGGGTCCGAGCTCCTACGAGCAGTACTTC. Translation: CASSSSIGGPSSYEQYF.